This T cell receptor beta chain was found in a study of blood T cells in healthy people across ages. The second PCR ran 7 to 11 cycles with a sample-barcoded 5' primer and J-beta primers. MiXCR was run by TCRdb on the 5' RACE reads, yielding one entry per CDR3 protein. The sample consists of 650,000 to 1,000,000 distinct CDR3 sequences, around 34% of them appearing once. V lost 0 bases, J lost 9 bases, and 11 bases lay in between. This CDR3 spans 13 amino acids. The V gene's germline CDR1 is LGHNA and CDR2 YSLEER. General study results and limits: The recorded TCR beta diversity per million T cells decreased in a roughly linear manner with age.

At least 6 million PBMCs were isolated per sample. About this clonotype itself: Antigen: not known.

The TCR was taken from a man between 18 and 29 years old in good health. The rearrangement joins TRBV4-3 to TRBJ2-5; perhaps D is TRBD1 or TRBD2 (5 bases each). Input material: blood. The CDR3 loop is CASSQERVGAQYF. The CDR3 region has the DNA TGCGCCAGCAGCCAAGAAAGGGTGGGGGCCCAGTACTTC.